This T cell receptor (beta chain) is drawn from a study of CD8 T cells in ankylosing spondylitis. TCRdb reprocessed the 5' RACE reads with MiXCR, giving one entry per CDR3 protein. The sample has about 220,000 distinct CDR3 sequences, about 26% seen once. The ends were cut back, 10 bases at V and 0 bases at J, with 24 bases in the middle. CDR3 length: 18 residues. Germline V CDR1 and CDR2: ENHRY, SYGVKD. General study findings and limits: Matched ankylosing spondylitis synovial fluid reportedly contained a significantly enriched population of disease-linked clones.

Regarding this clonotype: Its target is not known.

V is TRBV10-3 and J is TRBJ2-2; D is perhaps TRBD1 (8 bases). This receptor was obtained from a male donor with ankylosing spondylitis or in good health (not recorded which). The specimen was blood, either unsorted or a sorted T cell fraction (not recorded which). The CDR3 bases are TGTGCCAACACAAGGTGGACAGGGAGGGGTTCGAACACCGGGGAGCTGTTTTTT. This sequence encodes CANTRWTGRGSNTGELFF.